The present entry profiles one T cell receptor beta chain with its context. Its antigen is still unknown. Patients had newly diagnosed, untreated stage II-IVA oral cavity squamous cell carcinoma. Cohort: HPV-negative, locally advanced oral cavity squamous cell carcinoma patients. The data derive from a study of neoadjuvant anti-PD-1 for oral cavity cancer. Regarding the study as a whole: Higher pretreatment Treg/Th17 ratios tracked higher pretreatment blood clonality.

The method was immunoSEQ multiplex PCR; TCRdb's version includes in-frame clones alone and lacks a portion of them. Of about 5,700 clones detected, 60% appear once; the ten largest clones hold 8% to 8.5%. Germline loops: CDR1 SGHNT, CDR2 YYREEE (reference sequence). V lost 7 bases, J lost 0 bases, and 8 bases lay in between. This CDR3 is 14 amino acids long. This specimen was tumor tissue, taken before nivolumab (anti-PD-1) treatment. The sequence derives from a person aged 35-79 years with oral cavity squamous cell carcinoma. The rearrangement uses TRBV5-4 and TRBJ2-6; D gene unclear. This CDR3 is CASGRDSGANVLTF. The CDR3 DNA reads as TGTGCCAGCGGAAGGGACTCTGGGGCCAACGTCCTGACTTTC.